The clone carrying this T cell receptor beta chain came up many times. This CDR3 is built from 13 residues. The V gene's germline CDR1 is ENHRY and CDR2 SYGVKD. V lost 5 bases and J lost 4, with 12 bases in between. This sample is part of a study of low-dose radiotherapy and immunotherapy resistance in tumors. Described time point: before trial treatment. Primers used for first-strand cDNA, a TRAV- and TRBV-specific set, covered both alpha and beta chains. Amplification, which lasted around 22 PCR cycles, used a constant-region primer and V-primer adapter to amplify TCRs. TCRdb re-called the reads through MiXCR, storing one row per CDR3 protein. The repertoire holds 80,000 to 95,000 distinct CDR3 sequences, with more than 8.5% as singletons.

V is TRBV10-3 and J is TRBJ2-7, with D possibly TRBD1 on 5 matching bases. This TCR derives from a male donor with prostate cancer. Sequencing used PBMCs, obtained before treatment. The CDR3 DNA is TGTGCCATCAGTAAGGTTGGGGCGTACGAGCAGTACTTC. Translated: CAISKVGAYEQYF.